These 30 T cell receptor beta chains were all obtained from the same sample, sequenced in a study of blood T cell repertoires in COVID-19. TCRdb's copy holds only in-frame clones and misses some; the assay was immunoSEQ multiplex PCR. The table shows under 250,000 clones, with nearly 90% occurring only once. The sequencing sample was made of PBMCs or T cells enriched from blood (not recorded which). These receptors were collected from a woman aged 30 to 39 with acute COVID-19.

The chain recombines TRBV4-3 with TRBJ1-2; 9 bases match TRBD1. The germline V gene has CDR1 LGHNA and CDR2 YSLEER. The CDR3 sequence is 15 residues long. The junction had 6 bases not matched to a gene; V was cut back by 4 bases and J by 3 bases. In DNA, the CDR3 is TGCGCCAGCAGCCTCCGGGACAGGGACTACTATGGCTACACCTTC. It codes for CASSLRDRDYYGYTF.

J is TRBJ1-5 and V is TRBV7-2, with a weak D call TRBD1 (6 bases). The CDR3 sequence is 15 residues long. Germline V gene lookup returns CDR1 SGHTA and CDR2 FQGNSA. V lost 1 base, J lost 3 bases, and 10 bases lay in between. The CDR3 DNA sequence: TGTGCCAGCAGCTTAGGGGGGCGGCTCAATCAGCCCCAGCATTTT. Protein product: CASSLGGRLNQPQHF.

The CDR3 DNA reads TGTGCCTGGAGTGTCGGGATAGCCAAAAACATTCAGTACTTC. This gives the protein CAWSVGIAKNIQYF. This chain connects TRBV30 to TRBJ2-4; TRBD2 might be the D (5 bases). V was clipped by 0 bases and J by 0 bases, with 6 bases between them. This CDR3 contains 14 residues. Per the germline V gene, CDR1 is GTSNPN and CDR2 is SVGIG (reference sequence).

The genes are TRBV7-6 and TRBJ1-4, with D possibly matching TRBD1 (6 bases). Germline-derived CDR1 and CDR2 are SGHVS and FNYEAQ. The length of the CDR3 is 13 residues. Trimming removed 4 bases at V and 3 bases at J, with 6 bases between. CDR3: CASSWGPNEKLFF. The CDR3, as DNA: TGTGCCAGCAGCTGGGGGCCTAATGAAAAACTGTTTTTT.

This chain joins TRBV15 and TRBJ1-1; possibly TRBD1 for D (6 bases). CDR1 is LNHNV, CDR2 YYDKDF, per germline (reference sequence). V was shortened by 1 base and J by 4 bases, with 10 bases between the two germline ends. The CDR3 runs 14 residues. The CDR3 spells CATSRAGAFTEAFF. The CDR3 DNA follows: TGTGCCACCAGCAGAGCAGGGGCATTCACTGAAGCTTTCTTT. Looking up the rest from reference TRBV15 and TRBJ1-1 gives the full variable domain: DAMVIQNPRYQVTQFGKPVTLSCSQTLNHNVMYWYQQKSSQAPKLLFHYYDKDFNNEADTPDNFQSRRPNTSFCFLDIRSPGLGDTAMYLCATSRAGAFTEAFFGQGTRLTVV.

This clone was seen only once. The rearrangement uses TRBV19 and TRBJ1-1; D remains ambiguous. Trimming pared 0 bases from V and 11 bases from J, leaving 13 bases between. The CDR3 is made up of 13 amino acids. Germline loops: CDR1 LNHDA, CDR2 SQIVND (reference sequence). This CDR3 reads CASSIDRYSDAFF. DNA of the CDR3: TGTGCCAGTAGTATAGATAGGTACAGTGATGCTTTCTTT.

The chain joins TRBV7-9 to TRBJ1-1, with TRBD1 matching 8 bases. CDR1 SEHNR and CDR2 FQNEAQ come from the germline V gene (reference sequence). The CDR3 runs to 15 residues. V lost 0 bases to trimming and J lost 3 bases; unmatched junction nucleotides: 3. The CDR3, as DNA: TGTGCCAGCAGCTTAGCTCAGGGGGCGCACACTGAAGCTTTCTTT. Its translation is CASSLAQGAHTEAFF.

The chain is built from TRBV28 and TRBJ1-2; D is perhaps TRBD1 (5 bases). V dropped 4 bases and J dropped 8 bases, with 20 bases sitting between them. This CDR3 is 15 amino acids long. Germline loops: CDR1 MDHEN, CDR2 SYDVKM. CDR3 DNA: TGTGCCAGCAGTTCGGCGGGGCAGTCTTGGTGGGGCTACACCTTC. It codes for CASSSAGQSWWGYTF.

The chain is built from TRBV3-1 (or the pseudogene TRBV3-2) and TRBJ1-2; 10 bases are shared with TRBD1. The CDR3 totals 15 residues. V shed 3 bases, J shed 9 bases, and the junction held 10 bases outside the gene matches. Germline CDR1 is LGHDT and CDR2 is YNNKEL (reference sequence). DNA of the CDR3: TGTGCCAGCAGCCAGGGCGACAGGGGGCTTTTGAGCTACACCTTC. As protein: CASSQGDRGLLSYTF.

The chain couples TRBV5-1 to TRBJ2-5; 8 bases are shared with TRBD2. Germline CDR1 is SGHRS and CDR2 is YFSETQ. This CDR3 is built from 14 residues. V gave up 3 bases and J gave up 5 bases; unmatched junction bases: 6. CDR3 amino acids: CASSWTGGAETQYF. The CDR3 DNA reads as TGCGCCAGCAGCTGGACCGGGGGGGCCGAGACCCAGTACTTC. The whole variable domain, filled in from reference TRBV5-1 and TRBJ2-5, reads KAGVTQTPRYLIKTRGQQVTLSCSPISGHRSVSWYQQTPGQGLQFLFEYFSETQRNKGNFPGRFSGRQFSNSRSEMNVSTLELGDSALYLCASSWTGGAETQYFGPGTRLLVL.

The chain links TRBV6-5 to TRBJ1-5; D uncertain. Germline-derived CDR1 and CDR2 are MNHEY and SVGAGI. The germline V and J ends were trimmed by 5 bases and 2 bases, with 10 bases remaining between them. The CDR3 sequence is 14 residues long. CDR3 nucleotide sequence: TGTGCCAGCAGTAGGAGGACGGGCAATCAGCCCCAGCATTTT. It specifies CASSRRTGNQPQHF.

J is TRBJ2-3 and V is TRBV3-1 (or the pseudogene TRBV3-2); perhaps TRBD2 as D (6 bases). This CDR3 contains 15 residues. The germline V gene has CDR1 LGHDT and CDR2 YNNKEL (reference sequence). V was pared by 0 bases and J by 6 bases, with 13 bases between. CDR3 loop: CASSQDASASDTQYF. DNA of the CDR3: TGTGCCAGCAGCCAAGATGCTAGCGCCTCGGATACGCAGTATTTT.

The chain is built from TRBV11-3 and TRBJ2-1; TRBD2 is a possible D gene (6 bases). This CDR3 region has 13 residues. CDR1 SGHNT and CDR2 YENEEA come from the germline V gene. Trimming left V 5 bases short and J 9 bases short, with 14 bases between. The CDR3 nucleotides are TGTGCCAGCAGCCTGGGACTCTTTCGTGAGCAGTTCTTC. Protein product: CASSLGLFREQFF. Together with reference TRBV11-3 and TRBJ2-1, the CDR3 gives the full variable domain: EAGVVQSPRYKIIEKKQPVAFWCNPISGHNTLYWYLQNLGQGPELLIRYENEEAVDDSQLPKDRFSAERLKGVDSTLKIQPAELGDSAVYLCASSLGLFREQFFGPGTRLTVL.

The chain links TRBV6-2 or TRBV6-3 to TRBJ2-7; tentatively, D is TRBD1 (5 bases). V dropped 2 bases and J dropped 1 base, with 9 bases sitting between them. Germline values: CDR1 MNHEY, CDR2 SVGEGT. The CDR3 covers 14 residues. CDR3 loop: CASSYRGTSYEQYF. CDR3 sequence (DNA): TGTGCCAGCAGTTACAGGGGTACATCCTACGAGCAGTACTTC.

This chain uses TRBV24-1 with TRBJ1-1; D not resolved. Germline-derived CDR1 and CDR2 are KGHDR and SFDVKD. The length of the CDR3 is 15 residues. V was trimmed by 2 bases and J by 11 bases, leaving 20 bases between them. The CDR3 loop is CATSDSRLAIGGAFF. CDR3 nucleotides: TGTGCCACCAGTGATTCGAGACTAGCTATTGGCGGGGCTTTCTTT.

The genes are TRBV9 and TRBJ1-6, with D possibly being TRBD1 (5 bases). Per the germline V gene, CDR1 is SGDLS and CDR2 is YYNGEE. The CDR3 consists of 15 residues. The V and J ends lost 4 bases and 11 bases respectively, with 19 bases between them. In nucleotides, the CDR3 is TGTGCCAGCAGCCCCCTGACTGACAGTTTTGCACCCCTCCACTTT. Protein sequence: CASSPLTDSFAPLHF. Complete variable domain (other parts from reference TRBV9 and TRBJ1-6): DSGVTQTPKHLITATGQRVTLRCSPRSGDLSVYWYQQSLDQGLQFLIQYYNGEERAKGNILERFSAQQFPDLHSELNLSSLELGDSALYFCASSPLTDSFAPLHFGNGTRLTVT.

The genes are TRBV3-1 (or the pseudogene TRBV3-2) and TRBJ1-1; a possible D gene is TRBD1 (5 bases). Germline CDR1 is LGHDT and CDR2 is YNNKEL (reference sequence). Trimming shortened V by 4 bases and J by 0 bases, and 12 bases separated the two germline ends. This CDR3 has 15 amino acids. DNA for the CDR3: TGTGCCAGCAGCCCTCCGACAGCCATGAACACTGAAGCTTTCTTT. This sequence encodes CASSPPTAMNTEAFF.

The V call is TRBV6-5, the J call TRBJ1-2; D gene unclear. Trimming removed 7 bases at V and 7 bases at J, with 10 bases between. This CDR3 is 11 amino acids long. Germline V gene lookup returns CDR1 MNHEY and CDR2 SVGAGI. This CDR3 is CASTAGIGYTF. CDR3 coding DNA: TGTGCCAGCACGGCCGGGATTGGCTACACCTTC.

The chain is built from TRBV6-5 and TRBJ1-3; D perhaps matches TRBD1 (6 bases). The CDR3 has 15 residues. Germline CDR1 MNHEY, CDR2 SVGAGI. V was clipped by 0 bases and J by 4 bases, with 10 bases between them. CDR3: CASSYSKGVGNTIYF. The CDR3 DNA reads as TGTGCCAGCAGTTACTCGAAGGGGGTCGGAAACACCATATATTTT.

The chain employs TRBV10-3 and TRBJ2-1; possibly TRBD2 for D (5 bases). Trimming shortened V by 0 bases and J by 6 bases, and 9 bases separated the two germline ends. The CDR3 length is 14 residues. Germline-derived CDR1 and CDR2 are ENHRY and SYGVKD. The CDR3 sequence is CAISESDGLNEQFF. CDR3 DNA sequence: TGTGCCATCAGTGAGTCCGATGGACTCAATGAGCAGTTCTTC.

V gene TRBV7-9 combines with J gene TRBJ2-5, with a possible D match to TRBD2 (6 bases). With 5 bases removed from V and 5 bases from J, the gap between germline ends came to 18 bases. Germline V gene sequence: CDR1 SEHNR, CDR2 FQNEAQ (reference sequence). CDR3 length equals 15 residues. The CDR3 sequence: CASSEALAIVETQYF. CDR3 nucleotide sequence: TGTGCCAGCAGCGAAGCACTAGCTATAGTTGAGACCCAGTACTTC.

In nucleotides, the CDR3 is TGTGCCAGCAGCTTGAGAGGTCCTAATCAGCCCCAGCATTTT. It specifies CASSLRGPNQPQHF. The chain combines TRBV5-4 with TRBJ1-5; D is undetermined. The V and J ends lost 1 base and 4 bases respectively, with 9 bases between them. The CDR3 length is 14 residues. Germline assignment: CDR1 SGHNT and CDR2 YYREEE (reference sequence).

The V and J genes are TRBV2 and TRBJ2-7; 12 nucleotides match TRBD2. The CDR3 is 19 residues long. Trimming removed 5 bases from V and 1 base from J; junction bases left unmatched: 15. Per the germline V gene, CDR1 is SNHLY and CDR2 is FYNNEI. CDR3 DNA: TGTGCCAGCAGTCACGTTAGGGATGACCTAGCGGGGGGGTCCTACGAGCAGTACTTC. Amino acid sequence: CASSHVRDDLAGGSYEQYF.

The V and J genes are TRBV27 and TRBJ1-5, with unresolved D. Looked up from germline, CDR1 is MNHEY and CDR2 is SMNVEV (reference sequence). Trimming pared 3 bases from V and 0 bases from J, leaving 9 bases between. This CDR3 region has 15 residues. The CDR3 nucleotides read TGTGCCAGCAGTTTTCTGGGAGATAGCAATCAGCCCCAGCATTTT. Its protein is CASSFLGDSNQPQHF.

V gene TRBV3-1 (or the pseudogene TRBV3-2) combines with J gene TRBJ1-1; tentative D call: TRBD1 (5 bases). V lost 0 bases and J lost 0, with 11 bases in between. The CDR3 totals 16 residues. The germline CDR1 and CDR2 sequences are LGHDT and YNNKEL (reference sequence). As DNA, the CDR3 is TGTGCCAGCAGCCAAGATAGCTCCAGGGTGAACACTGAAGCTTTCTTT. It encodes CASSQDSSRVNTEAFF.

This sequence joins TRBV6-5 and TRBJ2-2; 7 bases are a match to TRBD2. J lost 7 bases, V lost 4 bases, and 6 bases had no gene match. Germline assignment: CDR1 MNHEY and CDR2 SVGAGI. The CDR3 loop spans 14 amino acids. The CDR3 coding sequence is TGTGCCAGCAGTTCGGGGGGAACGAGCGGGGAGCTGTTTTTT. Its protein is CASSSGGTSGELFF.

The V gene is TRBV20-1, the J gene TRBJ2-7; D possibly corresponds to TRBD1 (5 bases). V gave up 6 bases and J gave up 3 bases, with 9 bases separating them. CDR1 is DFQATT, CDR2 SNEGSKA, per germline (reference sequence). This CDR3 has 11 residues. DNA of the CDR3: TGCAGTGCCCAGACAGACTACGAGCAGTACTTC. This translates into CSAQTDYEQYF.

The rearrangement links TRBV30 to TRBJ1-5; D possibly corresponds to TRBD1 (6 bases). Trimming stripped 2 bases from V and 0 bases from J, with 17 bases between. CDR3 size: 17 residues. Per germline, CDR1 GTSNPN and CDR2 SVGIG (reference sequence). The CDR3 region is CAWSSGQSSYSNQPQHF. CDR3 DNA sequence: TGTGCCTGGAGTTCTGGACAGTCCTCATATAGCAATCAGCCCCAGCATTTT.

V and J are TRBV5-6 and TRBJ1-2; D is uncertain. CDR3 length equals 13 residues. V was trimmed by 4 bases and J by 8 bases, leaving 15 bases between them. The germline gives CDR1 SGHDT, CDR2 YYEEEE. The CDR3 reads CASSVRGPWGYTF. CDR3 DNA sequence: TGTGCCAGCAGCGTGCGAGGTCCCTGGGGCTACACCTTC.

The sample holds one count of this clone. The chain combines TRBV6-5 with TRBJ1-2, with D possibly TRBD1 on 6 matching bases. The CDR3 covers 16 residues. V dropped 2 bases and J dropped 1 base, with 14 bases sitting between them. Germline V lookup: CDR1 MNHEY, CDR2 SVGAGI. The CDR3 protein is CASSYGARGSNYGYTF. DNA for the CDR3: TGTGCCAGCAGTTACGGGGCCAGGGGAAGTAACTATGGCTACACCTTC.